This is a list of T cell receptor beta chains from one sample in a study of blood T cell repertoires in COVID-19. Assay used: immunoSEQ multiplex PCR; TCRdb lists only in-frame clones, some missing. This table has roughly 88,000 clones, 90% to 95% appearing once. The sample was peripheral blood. Receptor source: a woman aged 45-60 years in a cohort sampled during active COVID-19. Both conserved end residues are part of each CDR3. The D gene is left open where the match is weak. Part of the rows lack a size; the others show once, few, many or a class for expanded clones.

D gene: TRBD2; clone size: .; V gene: TRBV4-1; J gene: TRBJ2-1; CDR3 protein: CASSQGTSGRTFDEQFF; CDR3 DNA: TGCGCCAGCAGCCAAGGGACTAGCGGGAGGACCTTCGATGAGCAGTTCTTC
D gene: .; clone size: .; V gene: TRBV30; J gene: TRBJ1-6; CDR3 protein: CAWTRSSYNSPLHF; CDR3 DNA: TGTGCCTGGACGCGATCCTCCTATAATTCACCCCTCCACTTT
D gene: TRBD1; clone size: .; V gene: TRBV4-1; J gene: TRBJ1-2; CDR3 protein: CASSQVHTAPGQTSYGYTF; CDR3 DNA: TGCGCCAGCAGCCAGGTACATACGGCTCCGGGACAGACTAGCTATGGCTACACCTTC
D gene: TRBD1; clone size: .; V gene: TRBV7-3; J gene: TRBJ2-3; CDR3 protein: CASSIVPGQANTQYF; CDR3 DNA: TGTGCCAGCAGCATAGTCCCGGGACAGGCTAATACGCAGTATTTT
D gene: .; clone size: .; V gene: TRBV5-1; J gene: TRBJ2-3; CDR3 protein: CASSLGFGEDTQYF; CDR3 DNA: TGCGCCAGCAGCTTGGGCTTCGGGGAGGATACGCAGTATTTT
D gene: TRBD2; clone size: .; V gene: TRBV14; J gene: TRBJ2-1; CDR3 protein: CASSRRTSGSGNEQFF; CDR3 DNA: TGTGCCAGCAGCCGCCGGACTAGCGGGAGTGGCAATGAGCAGTTCTTC
D gene: .; clone size: .; V gene: TRBV19; J gene: TRBJ2-1; CDR3 protein: CASSNPPGDNYNEQFF; CDR3 DNA: TGTGCCAGTAGTAATCCCCCAGGGGACAACTACAATGAGCAGTTCTTC
D gene: TRBD1; clone size: .; V gene: TRBV5-1; J gene: TRBJ2-2; CDR3 protein: CASSWGQLTGELFF; CDR3 DNA: TGCGCCAGCAGCTGGGGACAGCTCACCGGGGAGCTGTTTTTT
D gene: .; clone size: .; V gene: TRBV5-1; J gene: TRBJ1-2; CDR3 protein: CASSATGHQGYTF; CDR3 DNA: TGCGCCAGCAGCGCTACCGGACATCAGGGCTACACCTTC
D gene: .; clone size: once; V gene: TRBV3-1/TRBV3-2; J gene: TRBJ2-7; CDR3 protein: CASSVAGKAEQYF; CDR3 DNA: TGTGCCAGCTCCGTGGCGGGAAAGGCCGAGCAGTACTTC
D gene: TRBD1; clone size: .; V gene: TRBV2; J gene: TRBJ1-2; CDR3 protein: CASHRGNYGYTF; CDR3 DNA: TGTGCCAGCCACAGGGGTAACTATGGCTACACCTTC
D gene: .; clone size: .; V gene: TRBV7-9; J gene: TRBJ1-5; CDR3 protein: CASSSSFQGSNQPQHF; CDR3 DNA: TGTGCCAGCAGCTCCAGCTTTCAGGGGAGCAATCAGCCCCAGCATTTT
D gene: .; clone size: .; V gene: TRBV6-1; J gene: TRBJ2-3; CDR3 protein: CASSERRSTDTQYF; CDR3 DNA: TGTGCCAGCAGTGAGCGGAGAAGCACAGATACGCAGTATTTT
D gene: TRBD1; clone size: .; V gene: TRBV12-5; J gene: TRBJ2-7; CDR3 protein: CASGVRGSFYEQYF; CDR3 DNA: TGTGCTAGTGGTGTCAGGGGGTCGTTCTACGAGCAGTACTTC
D gene: TRBD1; clone size: .; V gene: TRBV5-1; J gene: TRBJ1-2; CDR3 protein: CASTELGTGGSGGYTF; CDR3 DNA: TGCGCCAGCACTGAATTGGGGACAGGCGGGTCAGGTGGCTACACCTTC
D gene: TRBD1; clone size: .; V gene: TRBV19; J gene: TRBJ1-1; CDR3 protein: CASSIDRTGGSNTEAFF; CDR3 DNA: TGTGCCAGTAGTATAGATCGAACAGGGGGATCGAACACTGAAGCTTTCTTT
D gene: .; clone size: .; V gene: TRBV19; J gene: TRBJ1-1; CDR3 protein: CASTNSRTAVLRTEAFF; CDR3 DNA: TGTGCCAGTACCAACTCTAGGACAGCCGTTCTGAGGACTGAAGCTTTCTTT
D gene: TRBD1; clone size: .; V gene: TRBV19; J gene: TRBJ1-6; CDR3 protein: CATTPGQTNSPLHF; CDR3 DNA: TGTGCCACCACTCCGGGACAGACGAATTCACCCCTCCACTTT
D gene: .; clone size: .; V gene: TRBV30; J gene: TRBJ2-5; CDR3 protein: CAWSGYRVGETQYF; CDR3 DNA: TGTGCCTGGAGTGGATACAGGGTGGGGGAGACCCAGTACTTC
D gene: TRBD2; clone size: .; V gene: TRBV5-1; J gene: TRBJ2-1; CDR3 protein: CASSLTGLAGNNEQFF; CDR3 DNA: TGCGCCAGCAGCTTAACGGGACTAGCGGGAAACAATGAGCAGTTCTTC
D gene: .; clone size: .; V gene: TRBV27; J gene: TRBJ2-1; CDR3 protein: CASSRGTESYNEQFF; CDR3 DNA: TGTGCCAGCAGCAGAGGGACTGAATCCTACAATGAGCAGTTCTTC
D gene: .; clone size: .; V gene: TRBV9; J gene: TRBJ1-4; CDR3 protein: CASSVVTGENEKLFF; CDR3 DNA: TGTGCCAGCAGCGTAGTAACCGGGGAGAATGAAAAACTGTTTTTT
D gene: .; clone size: .; V gene: TRBV9; J gene: TRBJ2-3; CDR3 protein: CASSVAGTFTGTQYF; CDR3 DNA: TGTGCCAGCAGCGTCGCCGGGACATTTACGGGTACGCAGTATTTT
D gene: .; clone size: .; V gene: TRBV10-2; J gene: TRBJ1-2; CDR3 protein: CASRDIDGQYYGYTF; CDR3 DNA: TGCGCCAGCAGGGATATAGACGGACAATACTATGGCTACACCTTC
D gene: .; clone size: .; V gene: TRBV9; J gene: TRBJ2-1; CDR3 protein: CASSVLRGSSYNEQFF; CDR3 DNA: TGTGCCAGCAGCGTATTACGAGGGAGCTCCTACAATGAGCAGTTCTTC
D gene: .; clone size: .; V gene: TRBV18; J gene: TRBJ1-1; CDR3 protein: CASSPKYEGGPDTEAFF; CDR3 DNA: TGTGCCAGCTCACCAAAATATGAAGGGGGACCCGACACTGAAGCTTTCTTT
D gene: .; clone size: once; V gene: TRBV5-1; J gene: TRBJ2-3; CDR3 protein: CASSLGGSGTDTQYF; CDR3 DNA: TGCGCCAGCAGCCTAGGAGGTTCTGGCACAGATACGCAGTATTTT
D gene: TRBD2; clone size: .; V gene: TRBV19; J gene: TRBJ2-1; CDR3 protein: CASSRGTSGRRYNEQFF; CDR3 DNA: TGTGCCAGTAGTAGAGGGACTAGCGGGAGGAGGTACAATGAGCAGTTCTTC
D gene: .; clone size: .; V gene: TRBV14; J gene: TRBJ1-1; CDR3 protein: CASSRGYLLKADTEAFF; CDR3 DNA: TGTGCCAGCAGCCGCGGTTACCTCCTAAAGGCGGACACTGAAGCTTTCTTT
D gene: TRBD1; clone size: .; V gene: TRBV6-5; J gene: TRBJ1-5; CDR3 protein: CASSYRTGDQPQHF; CDR3 DNA: TGTGCCAGCAGTTACCGGACAGGAGATCAGCCCCAGCATTTT
D gene: TRBD2; clone size: .; V gene: TRBV3-1/TRBV3-2; J gene: TRBJ2-1; CDR3 protein: CASSPGTSGRARNEQFF; CDR3 DNA: TGTGCCAGCAGCCCTGGGACTAGCGGGAGGGCCAGGAATGAGCAGTTCTTC
D gene: .; clone size: once; V gene: TRBV9; J gene: TRBJ2-3; CDR3 protein: CASSVLTSTDTQYF; CDR3 DNA: TGTGCCAGCAGCGTCCTGACTAGCACAGATACGCAGTATTTT
D gene: TRBD2; clone size: .; V gene: TRBV6-5; J gene: TRBJ2-1; CDR3 protein: CASIRVRTSSNEQFF; CDR3 DNA: TGTGCCAGCATTCGGGTTCGGACTAGCTCCAATGAGCAGTTCTTC
D gene: TRBD2; clone size: .; V gene: TRBV6-5; J gene: TRBJ2-5; CDR3 protein: CASSYRGGYQETQYF; CDR3 DNA: TGTGCCAGCAGTTACCGGGGGGGTTACCAAGAGACCCAGTACTTC
D gene: .; clone size: .; V gene: TRBV18; J gene: TRBJ1-6; CDR3 protein: CASSPSSGGNSPLHF; CDR3 DNA: TGTGCCAGCTCACCAAGTTCAGGAGGGAATTCACCCCTCCACTTT
D gene: TRBD2; clone size: .; V gene: TRBV7-2; J gene: TRBJ2-1; CDR3 protein: CASSFSSGGTDNEQFF; CDR3 DNA: TGTGCCAGCAGCTTTTCGTCGGGAGGTACCGACAATGAGCAGTTCTTC
D gene: TRBD1; clone size: .; V gene: TRBV10-3; J gene: TRBJ2-7; CDR3 protein: CAIRGDRGESYEQYF; CDR3 DNA: TGTGCCATCAGGGGGGACAGGGGTGAATCCTACGAGCAGTACTTC
D gene: TRBD1; clone size: .; V gene: TRBV7-8; J gene: TRBJ1-5; CDR3 protein: CASSLGRGQGYSNQPQHF; CDR3 DNA: TGTGCCAGCAGCTTAGGTCGGGGACAGGGATATAGCAATCAGCCCCAGCATTTT
D gene: .; clone size: .; V gene: TRBV19; J gene: TRBJ2-6; CDR3 protein: CASSTTGANVLTF; CDR3 DNA: TGTGCCAGTAGTACCACTGGGGCCAACGTCCTGACTTTC
D gene: TRBD1; clone size: .; V gene: TRBV5-1; J gene: TRBJ1-1; CDR3 protein: CASEQGEGNTEAFF; CDR3 DNA: TGCGCCAGCGAACAGGGGGAGGGAAACACTGAAGCTTTCTTT
D gene: .; clone size: .; V gene: TRBV7-6; J gene: TRBJ1-1; CDR3 protein: CASSSRQVANTEAFF; CDR3 DNA: TGTGCCAGCAGCTCCAGACAGGTTGCGAACACTGAAGCTTTCTTT
D gene: TRBD1; clone size: .; V gene: TRBV5-1; J gene: TRBJ1-5; CDR3 protein: CASSLGTGHQPQHF; CDR3 DNA: TGCGCCAGCAGCTTAGGGACAGGGCATCAGCCCCAGCATTTT